Listed below are T cell receptor beta chains from one sample, sequenced in a study of blood T cell repertoires in COVID-19. Sequencing was performed with immunoSEQ multiplex PCR; in TCRdb, only in-frame clones are kept and a portion is missing. The table lists under 450,000 clones, roughly nine tenths of them singletons. The sample comprised PBMCs or T cells enriched from blood (not recorded which). The receptor source for this set is a woman aged 40 to 50 who had been exposed to COVID-19. CDR3s include the opening cysteine and the closing phenylalanine or tryptophan. The order of the fields is J gene, V gene, CDR3 protein.

J: TRBJ1-3
V: TRBV18
CDR3: CASSPADTSSGNTIYF

J: TRBJ1-6
V: TRBV11-2
CDR3: CASSLVPGLQNSPLHF

J: TRBJ2-7
V: TRBV7-9
CDR3: CASGNYQDSAYEQYF

J: TRBJ1-2
V: TRBV2
CDR3: CASHDPGSGKGYTF

J: TRBJ2-2
V: TRBV27
CDR3: CASSLAVTPGELFF

J: TRBJ1-2
V: TRBV6-2/TRBV6-3
CDR3: CASSYVGTANYGYTF

J: TRBJ1-3
V: TRBV29-1
CDR3: CSVEGRGSTGNTIYF

J: TRBJ1-2
V: TRBV6-5
CDR3: CASSKYLNYGYTF

J: TRBJ2-7
V: TRBV24-1
CDR3: CATSDTQGTEQYF

J: TRBJ2-3
V: TRBV18
CDR3: CASSPPRQSSTDTQYF

J: TRBJ2-1
V: TRBV7-3
CDR3: CASSPTLASEQFF

J: TRBJ1-1
V: TRBV7-3
CDR3: CASSTTGTQVNTEAFF

J: TRBJ2-1
V: TRBV4-2
CDR3: CASSQDRGSFSNNEQFF

J: TRBJ2-2
V: TRBV7-3
CDR3: CASSLGQGNTGELFF

J: TRBJ2-7
V: TRBV11-3
CDR3: CASSLDLEREQYF

J: TRBJ1-4
V: TRBV5-8
CDR3: CASSLQVSAWNEKLFF

J: TRBJ2-1
V: TRBV7-2
CDR3: CASSPPGGGGNEQFF

J: TRBJ1-2
V: TRBV19
CDR3: CASSMGRNPNYGYTF

J: TRBJ1-1
V: TRBV7-8
CDR3: CASSLALFRGHHTEAFF

J: TRBJ1-4
V: TRBV19
CDR3: CASSPGRTGFHEKLFF

J: TRBJ2-7
V: TRBV19
CDR3: CASKDRGKIGEQYF

J: TRBJ2-2
V: TRBV29-1
CDR3: CSAYPGGQAGELFF

J: TRBJ1-2
V: TRBV12-3/TRBV12-4
CDR3: CASSSLGGYTF

J: TRBJ1-6
V: TRBV9
CDR3: CASSEGQNNSPLHF

J: TRBJ1-1
V: TRBV24-1
CDR3: CATSDTGGRTEAFF

J: TRBJ1-2
V: TRBV12-3/TRBV12-4
CDR3: CASHRGRDYGYTF

J: TRBJ1-5
V: TRBV2
CDR3: CASSERQGNQPQHF

J: TRBJ2-1
V: TRBV30
CDR3: CAWSRGLAGEGEQFF

J: TRBJ1-1
V: TRBV29-1
CDR3: CSVEDGQGMNTEAFF